This T cell receptor beta chain originates from a study of shared clonotypes between healthy human individuals. Study findings and constraints: Naive subsets generally exceeded memory subsets in estimated richness. Sequencing of the sorted subsets was shown by rarefaction to be incomplete despite large depth.

Concerning this clone: Antigen unknown. The sample holds other DNA sequences that translate to the same CDR3.

Splitting the CD4+ cells yielded a CD45RA+ naive subset and a CD45RA-negative memory subset. Generated by immunoSEQ multiplex PCR, the TCRdb table keeps only in-frame clones and is missing some. The repertoire holds millions of clones, with over 85% as singletons. Specimen: naive CD4+ T cells from PBMCs. Subset denoted: CD45RA+ positively selected. This receptor was identified in a man between 18 and 35 years old in good health. Some clones in this sample may be carry-over from other donors' samples.

CDR3 in amino acids: CASSFGGGTDTQYF. CDR3 sequence (DNA): TGTGCCAGCAGCTTTGGAGGGGGCACAGATACGCAGTATTTT. The chain combines TRBV7-9 with TRBJ2-3; D perhaps matches TRBD2 (6 bases). Trimming stripped 3 bases from V and 1 base from J, with 8 bases between. The CDR3 spans 14 residues. The germline V gene has CDR1 SEHNR and CDR2 FQNEAQ (reference sequence).